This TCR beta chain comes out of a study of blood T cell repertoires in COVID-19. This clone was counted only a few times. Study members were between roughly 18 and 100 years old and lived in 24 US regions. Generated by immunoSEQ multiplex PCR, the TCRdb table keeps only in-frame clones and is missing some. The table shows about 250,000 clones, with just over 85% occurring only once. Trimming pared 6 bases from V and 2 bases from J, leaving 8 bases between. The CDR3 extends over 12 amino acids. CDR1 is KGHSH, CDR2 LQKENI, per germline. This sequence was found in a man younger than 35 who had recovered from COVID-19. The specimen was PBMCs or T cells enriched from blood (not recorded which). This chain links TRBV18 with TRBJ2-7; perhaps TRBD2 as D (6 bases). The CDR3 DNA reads TGTGCCAGCTCCGCGGGACCCTACGAGCAGTACTTC. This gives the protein CASSAGPYEQYF.